The T cell receptor beta chain under discussion was sequenced for a study of blood T cell repertoires in COVID-19. Turning to the study itself: Samples representing acute and convalescent COVID-19 were sourced from the United States, Italy and Spain. T cells, B-cell-depleted T cells, or PBMCs supplied cDNA or gDNA.

Patients at the Seattle site were enrolled during active infection and followed longitudinally. Assay: immunoSEQ multiplex PCR; the TCRdb copy retains only in-frame clones and omits some. The sample holds about 320,000 clones; around 88% are singletons and the top ten take 1.5% to 2%. CDR3 size: 15 residues. The J segment lost 2 bases and the V segment lost 2 bases, leaving 2 bases of the junction unmatched. Germline V CDR1 and CDR2: MGHRA, YSYEKL. Concerning this clone itself: This specimen includes other DNA sequences encoding the same CDR3.

Sample: peripheral blood. This sequence originates from a young woman with COVID-19, enrolled during active disease. The V and J genes are TRBV4-1 and TRBJ2-7; TRBD2 aligns across 11 bases. For the CDR3, the DNA is TGCGCCAGCAGCCAACTAGCGGGGGGAACCTACGAGCAGTACTTC. It specifies CASSQLAGGTYEQYF.